Sequencing of this TCR beta chain was carried out in a study of cytomegalovirus exposure and HLA in healthy donors. Study-wide findings and caveats: Researchers reported from a later analysis that most CMV-associated TCR beta chains appeared HLA-restricted. In a later analysis, HLA-associated TCR beta chains were more clonally expanded than equally common others. In an earlier analysis, most TCR beta V segments were productive about 87% or about 30% of the time. The study carried out a later analysis of TCR beta sequences. It associated roughly 17,000 of them with specific HLA alleles at a false discovery rate of 0.05.

Comments on this clone: Its antigen is still unknown.

This CDR3 has 14 residues. Germline CDR1 is MNHEY and CDR2 is SMNVEV (reference sequence). The V and J ends lost 4 bases and 1 base respectively, with 11 bases between them. PCR amplification relied on 60 Vbeta primers (plus 13 Jbeta primers). Profiled with immunoSEQ multiplex PCR; TCRdb holds only in-frame clones, not every one. The sample has under 150,000 clones; roughly 80% are singletons. Specimen: PBMCs. The sequence derives from a man in his forties in good health and CMV-seropositive. V is TRBV27 and J is TRBJ2-7, with TRBD1 as a possible D gene (5 bases). This CDR3 reads CASSSTVASYEQYF. The CDR3, as DNA: TGTGCCAGCAGTTCGACAGTTGCTTCCTACGAGCAGTACTTC.